This T cell receptor beta chain was recorded in a study of T cell responses to AZD1222 COVID-19 vaccine. The wider study: The analysis combined second doses at about 4 or about 12 weeks. Points from the study as a whole: Donors were mostly white British, more females; clonal diversity possibly underestimated. Across the whole spike, CD4 TCRs peaked at regions 160-218 and 743-854.

Points on this clone: The antigen is unknown.

Only in-frame clones appear in the TCRdb table, and some are missing; sequencing was by immunoSEQ multiplex PCR. The repertoire holds more than 85,000 clones, with about 90% as singletons. This clonotype originated in an adult in good health. This specimen was peripheral blood, taken on day 0 of AZD1222 vaccination.

The CDR3 loop is CASSVQGAANEKLFF. The CDR3 DNA sequence: TGCGCCAGCAGCGTACAGGGGGCGGCTAATGAAAAACTGTTTTTT. The J gene is TRBJ1-4, the V gene TRBV5-1, with 9 bases matching TRBD1. V lost 4 bases to trimming and J lost 3 bases; unmatched junction nucleotides: 4. Germline loops: CDR1 SGHRS, CDR2 YFSETQ. CDR3 length: 15 residues.